The 28 T cell receptor beta chains given below trace back to one sample, sequenced in a study of cytomegalovirus exposure and HLA in healthy donors. This PCR relied on a set of 60 Vbeta primers and 13 Jbeta primers. Data came from immunoSEQ multiplex PCR; TCRdb stores just in-frame clones and leaves some out. Of 160,000 or so clones in the sample, around 79% were seen once. The source material was PBMCs. The source of these receptors is a woman aged 40 to 49 in good health and CMV-seronegative.

This chain links TRBV5-8 with TRBJ1-6; D not resolved. This CDR3 has 14 residues. The V gene's germline CDR1 is SGHTS and CDR2 YDEGEE. V was clipped by 4 bases and J by 5 bases, with 10 bases between them. CDR3 residues: CASSIRRNNSPLHF. In DNA, the CDR3 is TGTGCCAGCAGCATCCGGCGGAATAATTCACCCCTCCACTTT.

The CDR3 DNA is TGTGCCAGCAGCCAAGGCGTGGGACAGGGTAACGAGCAGTACTTC. Its translation is CASSQGVGQGNEQYF. The chain joins TRBV14 to TRBJ2-7; TRBD1 aligns across 9 bases. V was clipped by 1 base and J by 5 bases; unmatched bases: 6. The CDR3 runs to 15 residues. The V gene's germline CDR1 is SGHDN and CDR2 FVKESK.

The chain uses TRBV30 and TRBJ2-2, with 7 bases that match TRBD1. The germline V gene has CDR1 GTSNPN and CDR2 SVGIG (reference sequence). The junction had 6 bases not matched to a gene; V was cut back by 6 bases and J by 2 bases. The CDR3 is made up of 14 amino acids. CDR3 nucleotide sequence: TGTGCCTGCCCCAACAGGGGTAACACCGGGGAGCTGTTTTTT. It encodes CACPNRGNTGELFF. Full variable domain (missing parts from reference TRBV30 and TRBJ2-2): SQTIHQWPATLVQPVGSPLSLECTVEGTSNPNLYWYRQAAGRGLQLLFYSVGIGQISSEVPQNLSASRPQDRQFILSSKKLLLSDSGFYLCACPNRGNTGELFFGEGSRLTVL.

The chain combines TRBV28 with TRBJ2-7; D possibly corresponds to TRBD1 (6 bases). The CDR3 is made up of 13 amino acids. CDR1 MDHEN and CDR2 SYDVKM come from the germline V gene. With 5 bases removed from V and 2 bases from J, the gap between germline ends came to 10 bases. This CDR3 reads CASSRTVTYEQYF. For the CDR3, the DNA is TGTGCCAGCAGTCGGACAGTAACCTACGAGCAGTACTTC.

The J gene is TRBJ2-2, the V gene TRBV7-3; the match to TRBD2 covers 15 bases. Germline V CDR1 and CDR2: SGHTA, FQGTGA. The CDR3 runs 20 residues. The V segment lost 6 bases and the J segment 0 bases; nucleotides outside the gene matches: 11. CDR3 coding DNA: TGTGCCAGCAGTCGCTCCCCGGGACTAGCGGGGGGCACGAACACCGGGGAGCTGTTTTTT. Its protein product is CASSRSPGLAGGTNTGELFF.

The chain couples TRBV7-9 to TRBJ2-1, with TRBD2 matching over 10 bases. The CDR3 runs 18 residues. Germline loops: CDR1 SEHNR, CDR2 FQNEAQ (reference sequence). V trimming: 4 bases; J trimming: 4 bases; junction bases outside the gene matches: 13. Here the CDR3 reads CASSSEGLAGDQYNEQFF. In DNA, the CDR3 is TGTGCCAGCAGCTCAGAAGGGCTAGCGGGGGACCAGTACAATGAGCAGTTCTTC. Looking up the rest from reference TRBV7-9 and TRBJ2-1 gives the full variable domain: DTGVSQNPRHKITKRGQNVTFRCDPISEHNRLYWYRQTLGQGPEFLTYFQNEAQLEKSRLLSDRFSAERPKGSFSTLEIQRTEQGDSAMYLCASSSEGLAGDQYNEQFFGPGTRLTVL.

This chain uses TRBV27 with TRBJ1-1; D is uncertain. This CDR3 has 14 residues. Germline-derived CDR1 and CDR2 are MNHEY and SMNVEV (reference sequence). The V end was cut by 6 bases, the J end by 0 bases, with 11 bases between. CDR3 DNA: TGTGCCAGCAGGACCCGGGTCTTGAACACTGAAGCTTTCTTT. Translated, it gives CASRTRVLNTEAFF.

V gene TRBV28 combines with J gene TRBJ1-6; D unclear. The V gene's germline CDR1 is MDHEN and CDR2 SYDVKM. This CDR3 spans 12 amino acids. V was clipped by 5 bases and J by 12 bases, with 11 bases between them. For the CDR3, the DNA is TGTGCCAGCAGTCAAGGCGGACTACCCCTCCACTTT. Residues: CASSQGGLPLHF.

The chain employs TRBV19 and TRBJ2-4; D might be TRBD2 (6 bases). Germline CDR1 reads LNHDA; CDR2 reads SQIVND (reference sequence). The V end was cut by 4 bases, the J end by 1 base, with 8 bases between. The CDR3 contains 14 residues. The CDR3 reads CASSRRGAKNIQYF. CDR3 nucleotide sequence: TGTGCCAGTAGTAGGAGGGGTGCCAAAAACATTCAGTACTTC.

This clone was picked up one time. CDR3 in DNA: TGTGCCAGCGCCGGGGGGACGCTCGCCGGGGAGCTGTTTTTT. Translated: CASAGGTLAGELFF. The chain employs TRBV7-9 and TRBJ2-2; 7 positions agree with TRBD2. The ends lost 8 bases at V and 6 bases at J; junction bases unmatched: 9. The length of the CDR3 is 14 residues. Germline values: CDR1 SEHNR, CDR2 FQNEAQ (reference sequence).

This clone was observed a single time. The V call is TRBV28, the J call TRBJ2-7, with D tentatively TRBD1 (5 bases). The CDR3 sequence is 14 residues long. Germline CDR1 MDHEN, CDR2 SYDVKM. V gave up 3 bases and J gave up 2 bases, with 11 bases separating them. The DNA of the CDR3 is TGTGCCAGCAGTTTTACAGGTTCCCCCTACGAGCAGTACTTC. Its protein is CASSFTGSPYEQYF.

The chain carries TRBV15 and TRBJ1-1, with a possible D match to TRBD1 (5 bases). CDR1 and CDR2 from the germline V gene are LNHNV and YYDKDF (reference sequence). CDR3 length: 15 residues. Trimming took off 0 bases at V and 0 bases at J, with 8 bases between the two ends. The CDR3 reads CATSRDRTLNTEAFF. The CDR3 DNA is TGTGCCACCAGCAGAGATCGGACATTGAACACTGAAGCTTTCTTT.

This clone was observed once. The chain links TRBV9 to TRBJ2-3, with 12 bases that match TRBD2. This CDR3 has 14 residues. V was pared by 0 bases and J by 9 bases, with 2 bases of the junction left unmatched. CDR1 is SGDLS and CDR2 is YYNGEE in the germline V gene. The CDR3 DNA is TGTGCCAGCAGCGTAGGACTAGCGGGGGAAACGCAGTATTTT. It specifies CASSVGLAGETQYF.

The count of this clone is one. This rearrangement joins TRBV4-1 to TRBJ2-7, with D maybe TRBD2 (6 bases). V lost 1 base and J lost 5, with 18 bases in between. In germline, CDR1 is MGHRA, CDR2 YSYEKL. This CDR3 is 16 amino acids long. For the CDR3, the DNA is TGCGCCAGCAGCCAAGGGGGGGTAGTGGTTTCGCACGAGCAGTACTTC. This gives the protein CASSQGGVVVSHEQYF.

V usage is TRBV6-4 and J usage is TRBJ1-5, with D unclear. V lost 3 bases and J lost 5, with 20 bases in between. Per the germline V gene, CDR1 is MRHNA and CDR2 is SNTAGT. The CDR3 has 17 residues. The CDR3 nucleotides are TGTGCCAGCAGTGATCATTTCACGAGCCGAGGAGATCAGCCCCAGCATTTT. It translates to CASSDHFTSRGDQPQHF.

The chain employs TRBV28 and TRBJ1-5; a weak D match, TRBD1 (6 bases). The CDR3 loop spans 18 amino acids. Germline CDR1 reads MDHEN; CDR2 reads SYDVKM. Trimming stripped 4 bases from V and 7 bases from J, with 26 bases between. The CDR3 region has the DNA TGTGCCAGCAGTTCCCTCCCGATGGACAGAGGGGCGAGGCAGCCCCAGCATTTT. This translates into CASSSLPMDRGARQPQHF.

The chain combines TRBV19 with TRBJ1-5; D is unresolved. Germline CDR1 is LNHDA and CDR2 is SQIVND (reference sequence). Trimming cost V 6 bases and J 3 bases, with 9 bases left between them. The CDR3 extends over 13 amino acids. CDR3 nucleotides: TGTGCCAGTAGGAGCAGCGACAATCAGCCCCAGCATTTT. It codes for CASRSSDNQPQHF.

The chain employs TRBV6-5 and TRBJ1-2; D possibly corresponds to TRBD1 (6 bases). Germline V gene sequence: CDR1 MNHEY, CDR2 SVGAGI. The CDR3 contains 15 residues. V lost 2 bases and J lost 1, with 11 bases in between. CDR3: CASSYTGQNNYGYTF. As DNA, the CDR3 is TGTGCCAGCAGTTACACCGGACAGAATAACTATGGCTACACCTTC.

The rearrangement joins TRBV7-2 to TRBJ1-2, with 7 positions matching TRBD1. CDR1 and CDR2 from the germline V gene are SGHTA and FQGNSA. V gave up 5 bases and J gave up 1 base; unmatched junction bases: 4. This CDR3 is built from 14 residues. CDR3 in amino acids: CASSPGQFNYGYTF. DNA for the CDR3: TGTGCCAGCAGCCCGGGACAGTTTAACTATGGCTACACCTTC.

This chain uses TRBV28 with TRBJ2-7, with 8 bases aligning to TRBD1. The length of the CDR3 is 15 residues. In germline, CDR1 is MDHEN, CDR2 SYDVKM. The J segment lost 2 bases and the V segment lost 8 bases, leaving 11 bases of the junction unmatched. The CDR3 sequence: CASLTPRGPTYEQYF. The CDR3 DNA reads as TGTGCCAGCCTCACCCCCAGGGGGCCGACCTACGAGCAGTACTTC.

The sample holds a few counts of this clone. DNA of the CDR3: TGCGCCAGCAGCTTGACTCCCGCCGAGACCCAGTACTTC. It is translated as CASSLTPAETQYF. The V gene is TRBV5-1, the J gene TRBJ2-5; D gene uncertain. The CDR3 contains 13 residues. The V end lost 1 base, the J end lost 5 bases, and 9 bases lay between the germline ends. Germline lookup yields CDR1 SGHRS and CDR2 YFSETQ.

The rearrangement joins TRBV5-8 to TRBJ1-5, with D possibly TRBD1 on 5 matching bases. Trimming removed 4 bases from V and 3 bases from J, with 14 bases in between. The CDR3 extends over 15 amino acids. Germline V gene lookup returns CDR1 SGHTS and CDR2 YDEGEE. The CDR3 is CASSRGLGNNQPQHF. As DNA, the CDR3 is TGTGCCAGCAGCCGGGGGTTGGGGAACAATCAGCCCCAGCATTTT. Using reference TRBV5-8 and TRBJ1-5 for the parts outside the CDR3, the full variable domain is EAGVTQSPTHLIKTRGQQATLRCSPISGHTSVYWYQQALGLGLQFLLWYDEGEERNRGNFPPRFSGRQFPNYSSELNVNALELEDSALYLCASSRGLGNNQPQHFGDGTRLSIL.

This sequence joins TRBV7-7 and TRBJ1-2, with D unresolved. CDR3 length: 12 amino acids. Trimming left V 10 bases short and J 1 base short, with 10 bases between. In germline, CDR1 is SSHAT, CDR2 FNYEAQ (reference sequence). The CDR3 loop reads CAIFSVNYGYTF. The CDR3 nucleotides read TGTGCCATCTTTAGTGTTAACTATGGCTACACCTTC.

This clone was seen just once. The V call is TRBV5-4, the J call TRBJ2-5; 9 bases agree with TRBD2. V shed 3 bases and J 1 base; nucleotides not matched to a gene: 10. This CDR3 contains 17 residues. Germline lookup yields CDR1 SGHNT and CDR2 YYREEE (reference sequence). The CDR3, as DNA: TGTGCCAGCAGCTCCAGGAAGCGGGGGGTCCTCCAAGAGACCCAGTACTTC. Translating it yields CASSSRKRGVLQETQYF.

The chain employs TRBV28 and TRBJ1-2; tentatively, D is TRBD1 (5 bases). Germline loops: CDR1 MDHEN, CDR2 SYDVKM. The CDR3 has 14 residues. The V end lost 4 bases, the J end lost 0 bases, and 9 bases lay between the germline ends. The CDR3 sequence is CASSWGTTNYGYTF. CDR3 DNA: TGTGCCAGCAGTTGGGGCACAACTAACTATGGCTACACCTTC.

The chain employs TRBV28 and TRBJ2-5; D not resolved. The DNA end is a closer match to TRBJ2-7, so the J assignment may be wrong. CDR1 MDHEN and CDR2 SYDVKM come from the germline V gene. The length of the CDR3 is 15 residues. For the CDR3, the DNA is TGTGCCAGCAGTCCTCTTCGGAGCAGCTACTACGAGCAGTACTTC. Translating gives CASSPLRSSYYEQYF.

This chain links TRBV2 with TRBJ1-1; D uncertain. The germline gives CDR1 SNHLY, CDR2 FYNNEI. This CDR3 contains 14 residues. V was shortened by 1 base and J by 2 bases, with 8 bases between the two germline ends. This CDR3 is CASSEVLGNTEAFF. Here the CDR3 DNA reads TGTGCCAGCAGTGAAGTTCTTGGCAACACTGAAGCTTTCTTT.

The chain recombines TRBV6-5 with TRBJ2-1, with a tentative D call TRBD1 (5 bases). Trimming took 2 bases from V and 9 from J, leaving 17 bases between them. The germline CDR1 and CDR2 sequences are MNHEY and SVGAGI. The CDR3 has 15 amino acids. This chain's CDR3 is CASSYGRGGRSEQFF. The CDR3 nucleotides are TGTGCCAGCAGTTACGGTAGGGGCGGACGTAGTGAGCAGTTCTTC.